This entry concerns a single T cell receptor (beta chain). There is no known antigen for this receptor. The input lacks base qualities; no much larger clone sits a single base away. The CDR3, cysteine through phenylalanine, is 15 amino acids long. Kept here is only the CDR3 DNA, which spans 45 bases and is read in frame from base 1. The germline V gene (reference sequence) supplies CDR1 DFQATT and CDR2 SNEGSKA. V and J are trimmed by 6 bases and 0 bases, and the gene matches miss 8 bases of the junction. To prepare the library, PCR was applied. The sequencing machine was an Illumina HiSeq 2500. To reduce PCR and sequencing biases, unique molecular identifiers were built into the TCR beta cDNA libraries. Per 1 to 10 million input T cells, approximately 500,000 cDNA molecules were obtained, such that each molecule approximated one T cell. Patient libraries were prepared and sequenced with the same protocol used for the earlier healthy control dataset. Within a given batch, samples were prepared together, multiplexed and sequenced on the same HiSeq lane. The original methods were these. Raw barcoded reads were processed with MIGEC, and single-read molecular identifier groups were discarded before consensus assembly and CDR3 extraction. VDJtools was used for post-analysis of the clonotype tables, with diversity normalized by down-sampling every dataset to the smallest sample size. Repertoire overlap clustering matched CDR3 amino acid but not nucleotide sequences to correct batch-related cross-sample contamination. The raw public reads went through TCRdb reprocessing: fastp at Q25, MiXCR clone calling, in-frame beta chains kept. Every distinct CDR3 protein forms one entry, paired with its most common genes and DNA. TCRdb's processing, not the authors', yielded these V and J calls. For this sample the table gives hundreds of thousands of distinct CDR3 sequences, of which 30% to 40% were detected only once. Around 8% of the sample comes from the top ten.

The entry originates in a study of post-analysis software for immune sequencing data (dated by TCRdb to the mid-2010s). Study-wide context: The recorded disease courses included relapsing-remitting, secondary progressive and progressive-relapsing multiple sclerosis, and some patients had no subtype annotation. The patient repertoires were compared against approximately ten previously published healthy control repertoires obtained from donors aged about 6 to 27 years. A subset of samples was prepared in parallel using single-end sample barcoding, then pooled and co-amplified after Illumina adapter ligation. What the work shows at the level of the full study, not this receptor alone: When samples were clustered directly using the F measure, samples prepared in the same batch co-clustered strongly, which prompted a batch-effect correction. Significantly lower normalized Chao1 diversity was found in multiple sclerosis patients than in controls, suggesting substantial peripheral T-cell clonal expansion. The control group was slightly older than the multiple sclerosis patient group. Significantly higher frequencies in patients than in controls were found for roughly 5 TRBV segments, including TRBV5-6, TRBV5-1 and TRBV20-1.

To demonstrate the VDJtools post-analysis software, the study profiled TCR beta repertoires from the peripheral blood of 10 to 15 young patients with multiple sclerosis. The patients with multiple sclerosis were children and adolescents between about 6 and 15 years of age. Sequencing was carried out using blood. The V and J segments used are TRBV20-1 and TRBJ2-3; the central 8 bases match TRBD2. The clonotype originates from a girl aged 2 to 10 with multiple sclerosis. The CDR3: CSADTSGASTDTQYF. Here is the DNA: TGCAGTGCAGATACTAGCGGTGCTAGCACAGATACGCAGTATTTT.